This T cell receptor beta chain originates from a study of T cells in Graves' hyperthyroidism and ophthalmopathy. Study results and caveats: Most clonotypes expanded in thyroid above 0.001 were likewise present in blood. Ophthalmopathy was model-predicted a median 6.5 months pre-onset.

Researchers took RNA transcripts and amplified the TCR beta CDR3 regions from them. Initially, a first-round RT-PCR of the TCR CDR3 employed the HTBI primer set. One entry per CDR3 protein results from TCRdb running MiXCR on the multiplex PCR reads. In the table there are 600,000 to 650,000 distinct CDR3 sequences, less than 25% of which are singletons. Comments on this clonotype: Its antigen is still unknown.

Uncontrolled infection, other autoimmune disease, pregnancy or lactation disqualified patients from enrolment. In making diagnoses, clinical symptoms, serum thyroxine and TRAb, thyroid ultrasound and orbital computed tomography were all used. V lost 6 bases, J lost 0 bases, and 6 bases stayed unmatched. The CDR3 has 15 residues. Germline assignment: CDR1 MRHNA and CDR2 SNTAGT. The specimen sequenced was blood. This sequence joins TRBV6-4 and TRBJ2-3, with TRBD1 identical over 7 bases. The receptor comes from a man younger than 45 with Graves' ophthalmopathy. As DNA, the CDR3 is TGTGCCAGCAGATTCGGGACAGCGAGCACAGATACGCAGTATTTT. Translating gives CASRFGTASTDTQYF.